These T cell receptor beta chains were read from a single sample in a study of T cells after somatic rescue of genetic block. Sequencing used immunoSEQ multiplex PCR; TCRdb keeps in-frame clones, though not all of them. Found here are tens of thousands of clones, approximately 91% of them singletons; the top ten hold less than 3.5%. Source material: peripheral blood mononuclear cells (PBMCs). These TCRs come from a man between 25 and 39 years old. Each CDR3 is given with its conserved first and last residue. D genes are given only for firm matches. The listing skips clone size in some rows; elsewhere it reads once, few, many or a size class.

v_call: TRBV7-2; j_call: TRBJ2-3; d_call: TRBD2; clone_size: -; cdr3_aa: CASSSRTSRYTDTQYF; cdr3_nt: TGTGCCAGCAGCTCCAGGACTAGCAGATACACAGATACGCAGTATTTT
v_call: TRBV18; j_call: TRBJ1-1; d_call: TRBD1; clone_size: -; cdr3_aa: CASSATGTTEAFF; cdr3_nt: TGTGCCAGCTCGGCGACAGGGACCACTGAAGCTTTCTTT
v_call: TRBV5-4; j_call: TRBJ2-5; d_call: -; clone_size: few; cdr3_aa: CASSLTIQSQETQYF; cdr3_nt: TGTGCCAGCAGCTTGACGATTCAATCCCAAGAGACCCAGTACTTC
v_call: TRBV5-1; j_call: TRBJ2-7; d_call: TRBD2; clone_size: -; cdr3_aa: CASSPGLAGGAVYEQYF; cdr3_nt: TGCGCCAGCAGCCCGGGACTAGCGGGAGGGGCGGTCTACGAGCAGTACTTC
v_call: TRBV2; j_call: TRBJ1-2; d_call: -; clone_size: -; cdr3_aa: CASSDSADIYGYTF; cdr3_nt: TGTGCCAGCAGTGACTCGGCAGACATATATGGCTACACCTTC
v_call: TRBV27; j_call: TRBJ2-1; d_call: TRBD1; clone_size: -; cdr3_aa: CASSFGTGGNEQFF; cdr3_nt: TGTGCCAGCAGTTTTGGGACAGGGGGCAATGAGCAGTTCTTC
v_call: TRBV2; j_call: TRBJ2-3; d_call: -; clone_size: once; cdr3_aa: CASHQGASGTDTQYF; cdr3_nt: TGTGCCAGTCATCAGGGGGCTAGCGGAACAGATACGCAGTATTTT
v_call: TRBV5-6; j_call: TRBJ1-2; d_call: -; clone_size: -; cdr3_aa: CASSQGLYGYTF; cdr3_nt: TGTGCCAGCAGCCAAGGACTCTATGGCTACACCTTC
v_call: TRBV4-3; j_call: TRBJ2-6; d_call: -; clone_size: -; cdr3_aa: CASSFNSGANVLTF; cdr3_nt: TGCGCCAGCAGCTTCAACTCTGGGGCCAACGTCCTGACTTTC
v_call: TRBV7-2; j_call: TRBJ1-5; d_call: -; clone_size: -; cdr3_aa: CASSLSGDPYQPQHF; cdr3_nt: TGTGCCAGCAGCTTATCGGGGGACCCTTATCAGCCCCAGCATTTT
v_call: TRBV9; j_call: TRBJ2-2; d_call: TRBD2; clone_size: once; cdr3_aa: CASSAGTSGAGELFF; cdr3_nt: TGTGCCAGCAGCGCAGGGACTAGTGGAGCCGGGGAGCTGTTTTTT
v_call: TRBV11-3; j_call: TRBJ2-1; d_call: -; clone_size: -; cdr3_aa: CASSGDKGSWEQFF; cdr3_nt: TGTGCCAGCAGCGGGGACAAGGGATCCTGGGAGCAGTTCTTC
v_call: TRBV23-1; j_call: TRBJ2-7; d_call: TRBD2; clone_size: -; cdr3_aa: CASRGGLASYEQYF; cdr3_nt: TGCGCCAGCAGAGGGGGACTAGCTTCCTACGAGCAGTACTTC
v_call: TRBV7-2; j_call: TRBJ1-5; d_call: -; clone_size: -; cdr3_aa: CASSLDSSNQPQHF; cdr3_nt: TGTGCCAGCAGCTTAGATAGCAGCAATCAGCCCCAGCATTTT
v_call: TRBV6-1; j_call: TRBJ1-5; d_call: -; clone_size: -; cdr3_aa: CASTTGPYQPQHF; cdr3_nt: TGTGCCAGCACCACAGGGCCCTATCAGCCCCAGCATTTT
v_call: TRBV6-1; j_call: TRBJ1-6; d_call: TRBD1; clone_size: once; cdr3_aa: CASSSTGARSPLHF; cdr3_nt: TGTGCCAGCAGTTCCACAGGGGCCCGATCACCCCTCCACTTT
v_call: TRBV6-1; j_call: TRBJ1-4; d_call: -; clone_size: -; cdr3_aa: CASSERRATNEKLFF; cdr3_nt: TGTGCCAGCAGCGAGCGGAGGGCAACTAATGAAAAACTGTTTTTT
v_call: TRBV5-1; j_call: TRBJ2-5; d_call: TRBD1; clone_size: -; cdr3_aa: CASSLAERQGWETQYF; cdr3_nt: TGCGCCAGCAGCTTGGCCGAACGACAGGGGTGGGAGACCCAGTACTTC
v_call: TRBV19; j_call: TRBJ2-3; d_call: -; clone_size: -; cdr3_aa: CASSTLSRGGSSVDTQYF; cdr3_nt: TGTGCCAGTAGTACCCTCAGTCGTGGGGGCAGCTCGGTAGATACGCAGTATTTT
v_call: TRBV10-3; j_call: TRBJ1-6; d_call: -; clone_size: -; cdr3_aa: CAISEPNNSPLHF; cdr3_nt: TGTGCCATCAGTGAACCAAATAATTCACCCCTCCACTTT
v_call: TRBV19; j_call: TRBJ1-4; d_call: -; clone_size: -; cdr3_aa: CASSITGNNEKLFF; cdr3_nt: TGTGCCAGTAGTATAACAGGGAACAATGAAAAACTGTTTTTT
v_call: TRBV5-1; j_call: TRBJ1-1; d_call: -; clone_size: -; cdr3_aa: CASVDGLEAFF; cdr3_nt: TGCGCCAGCGTGGACGGTTTAGAAGCTTTCTTT
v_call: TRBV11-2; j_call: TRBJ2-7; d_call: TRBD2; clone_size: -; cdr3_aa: CASSLDRASGAYEQYF; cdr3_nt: TGTGCCAGCAGCTTAGATCGGGCTAGCGGGGCCTACGAGCAGTACTTC
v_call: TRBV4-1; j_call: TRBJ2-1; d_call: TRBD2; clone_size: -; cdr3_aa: CATKAGGRNEQFF; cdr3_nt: TGCGCCACCAAAGCGGGGGGGCGTAATGAGCAGTTCTTC
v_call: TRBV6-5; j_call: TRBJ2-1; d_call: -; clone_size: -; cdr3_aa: CASVKDSSSYNEQFF; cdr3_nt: TGTGCCAGCGTTAAAGACAGCAGCTCCTACAATGAGCAGTTCTTC
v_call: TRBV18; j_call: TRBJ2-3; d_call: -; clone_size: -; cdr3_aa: CASSPSTDTQYF; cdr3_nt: TGTGCCAGCTCACCTAGCACAGATACGCAGTATTTT
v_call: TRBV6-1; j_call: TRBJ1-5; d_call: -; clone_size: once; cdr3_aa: CASSEARGAGFIGNQPQHF; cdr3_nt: TGTGCCAGCAGTGAAGCGCGAGGGGCCGGTTTTATAGGCAATCAGCCCCAGCATTTT
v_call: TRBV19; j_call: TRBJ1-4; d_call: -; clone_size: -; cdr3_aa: CASSTGRVTGTNEKLFF; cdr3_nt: TGTGCCAGTAGTACGGGACGTGTCACTGGGACTAATGAAAAACTGTTTTTT